The next 20 T cell receptor beta chains were all read from a single sample in a study of early T cells in non-severe SARS-CoV-2 infection. TCRdb re-called the 5' RACE reads through MiXCR, storing one row per CDR3 protein. The top ten clones hold under 6.5% of a sample with about 69,000 distinct CDR3 sequences, 9.5% of them seen once. Sequencing used whole blood. All receptors come from an adult who was a healthcare worker with PCR-confirmed SARS-CoV-2 infection or an uninfected control (not recorded which).

A few counts support this clonotype. The V call is TRBV11-2, the J call TRBJ2-5; D possibly uses TRBD1 or TRBD2 (5 bases each). The V gene's germline CDR1 is SGHAT and CDR2 FQNNGV. The CDR3 is 14 amino acids. The V end lost 2 bases, the J end lost 6 bases, and 13 bases lay between the germline ends. CDR3 residues: CASSLSGGTKTQYF. CDR3 DNA sequence: TGTGCCAGCAGCTTATCTGGGGGTACTAAGACCCAGTACTTC. Full variable domain (missing parts from reference TRBV11-2 and TRBJ2-5): EAGVAQSPRYKIIEKRQSVAFWCNPISGHATLYWYQQILGQGPKLLIQFQNNGVVDDSQLPKDRFSAERLKGVDSTLKIQPAKLEDSAVYLCASSLSGGTKTQYFGPGTRLLVL.

This clonotype showed up many times. J is TRBJ1-4 and V is TRBV5-1; weak D call: TRBD1 (5 bases). Germline V lookup: CDR1 SGHRS, CDR2 YFSETQ. This CDR3 has 14 amino acids. The V end was cut by 3 bases, the J end by 5 bases, with 11 bases between. CDR3 residues: CASSSGAQNEKLFF. The CDR3 coding sequence is TGCGCCAGCAGCTCCGGGGCACAGAATGAAAAACTGTTTTTT.

V gene TRBV27 combines with J gene TRBJ2-1, with a tentative D call TRBD1 (5 bases). The CDR3 extends over 14 amino acids. The germline CDR1 and CDR2 sequences are MNHEY and SMNVEV (reference sequence). Trimming took 3 bases from V and 3 from J, leaving 9 bases between them. The CDR3 loop is CASSFRQGYNEQFF. The CDR3 nucleotides are TGTGCCAGCAGTTTCAGGCAGGGCTACAATGAGCAGTTCTTC.

This clonotype was counted many times. The chain carries TRBV7-3 and TRBJ2-2; either TRBD1 or TRBD2 may fit D (5 bases each). Germline V gene lookup returns CDR1 SGHTA and CDR2 FQGTGA. Trimming removed 5 bases from V and 2 bases from J, with 12 bases in between. The CDR3 contains 15 residues. CDR3 in DNA: TGTGCCAGCAGCACTAGGGGCCGTAACACCGGGGAGCTGTTTTTT. This codes for CASSTRGRNTGELFF.

This clonotype was detected a few times. For the CDR3, the DNA is TGTGCCACGTCCAGGGAAATGGCTGGAAACACCATATATTTT. Protein: CATSREMAGNTIYF. The chain is built from TRBV10-3 and TRBJ1-3; tentatively, D is TRBD1 (5 bases). V was cut by 10 bases and J by 2 bases, with 15 bases left in between. CDR3 size: 14 residues. Germline values: CDR1 ENHRY, CDR2 SYGVKD.

The sample holds a few counts of this clonotype. The J gene is TRBJ2-5, the V gene TRBV12-3 or TRBV12-4, with D uncertain. Trimming removed 4 bases at V and 5 bases at J, with 8 bases between. This CDR3 contains 12 residues. CDR3 in amino acids: CASSSSRETQYF. Here the CDR3 DNA reads TGTGCCAGCAGTTCTTCCCGGGAGACCCAGTACTTC.

This rearrangement joins TRBV20-1 to TRBJ2-2, with D perhaps TRBD1 (5 bases). This CDR3 contains 16 residues. Germline assignment: CDR1 DFQATT and CDR2 SNEGSKA (reference sequence). Trimming removed 0 bases at V and 6 bases at J, with 17 bases between. CDR3 bases: TGCAGTGCTAGAGATCCGAGGCAGGGTCTTGCCGGGGAGCTGTTTTTT. Amino acid sequence: CSARDPRQGLAGELFF.

The V gene is TRBV10-3, the J gene TRBJ2-7; D unresolved. Germline V gene lookup returns CDR1 ENHRY and CDR2 SYGVKD. V lost 9 bases to trimming and J lost 0 bases, with 15 bases between them. The CDR3 has 14 residues. CDR3 amino acids: CAIAKGPPSYEQYF. The CDR3 DNA reads as TGTGCCATTGCTAAAGGCCCTCCCTCCTACGAGCAGTACTTC.

This clonotype was seen a few times. This sequence joins TRBV7-3 and TRBJ2-1; TRBD2 matches 10 bases. This CDR3 has 19 residues. With V trimmed by 4 bases and J by 8 bases, 20 bases remained unmatched. Looked up from germline, CDR1 is SGHTA and CDR2 is FQGTGA. The CDR3 nucleotides read TGTGCCAGCAGCTCATTAATCCCGCTAGCGGGGGTTTTTGTATATGAGCAGTTCTTC. Its translation is CASSSLIPLAGVFVYEQFF.

A few counts support this clonotype. The rearrangement joins TRBV7-2 to TRBJ2-2; 9 bases map to TRBD2. The length of the CDR3 is 15 residues. V shed 5 bases, J shed 3 bases, and the junction held 4 bases outside the gene matches. CDR1 is SGHTA and CDR2 is FQGNSA in the germline V gene. CDR3 nucleotide sequence: TGTGCCAGCAGCAAAGGGACTAGCCACACCGGGGAGCTGTTTTTT. Its protein product is CASSKGTSHTGELFF. Combining the CDR3 with reference TRBV7-2 and TRBJ2-2 gives the whole variable domain GAGVSQSPSNKVTEKGKDVELRCDPISGHTALYWYRQSLGQGLEFLIYFQGNSAPDKSGLPSDRFSAERTGGSVSTLTIQRTQQEDSAVYLCASSKGTSHTGELFFGEGSRLTVL.

In its sample, this clonotype was seen many times. This chain joins TRBV19 and TRBJ2-3; D uncertain. CDR3 length equals 15 residues. V was pared by 3 bases and J by 5 bases, with 15 bases between. Germline V gene sequence: CDR1 LNHDA, CDR2 SQIVND (reference sequence). The CDR3 sequence is CASSMTVGNEDTQYF. For the CDR3, the DNA is TGTGCCAGTAGTATGACTGTGGGGAATGAAGATACGCAGTATTTT.

The rearrangement uses TRBV20-1 and TRBJ1-4; possibly TRBD1 for D (5 bases). Germline loops: CDR1 DFQATT, CDR2 SNEGSKA (reference sequence). This CDR3 comprises 14 residues. V shed 5 bases and J shed 4 bases, with 14 bases lying between them. DNA of the CDR3: TGCAGTGCTTCCAGGGACGGGAATAATGAAAAACTGTTTTTT. This sequence encodes CSASRDGNNEKLFF.

This clonotype was observed at least ten times. The rearrangement uses TRBV11-2 and TRBJ2-3; D possibly corresponds to TRBD1 (5 bases). Germline V lookup: CDR1 SGHAT, CDR2 FQNNGV. This CDR3 region has 13 residues. V dropped 4 bases and J dropped 4 bases, with 9 bases sitting between them. This CDR3 reads CASSWLGADTQYF. DNA for the CDR3: TGTGCCAGCAGCTGGCTAGGGGCAGATACGCAGTATTTT.

This clonotype was picked up many times. The chain couples TRBV20-1 to TRBJ2-7; weak D call: TRBD2 (6 bases). This CDR3 spans 16 amino acids. The V end lost 3 bases, the J end lost 3 bases, and 21 bases lay between the germline ends. Germline lookup yields CDR1 DFQATT and CDR2 SNEGSKA (reference sequence). The CDR3 sequence: CSASRFSPRGIYEQYF. The CDR3 region has the DNA TGCAGTGCTAGTCGCTTCAGCCCCCGGGGGATCTACGAGCAGTACTTC.

The chain couples TRBV20-1 to TRBJ2-7, with D hard to call. The CDR3 length is 11 residues. Trimming removed 2 bases at V and 13 bases at J, with 15 bases between. Germline CDR1 reads DFQATT; CDR2 reads SNEGSKA (reference sequence). The CDR3 DNA reads TGCAGTGCTAGACTACAGAACCATGTCTACTTC. Protein product: CSARLQNHVYF.

This clonotype was seen at least ten times. This rearrangement joins TRBV14 to TRBJ2-1; 9 bases line up with TRBD2. This CDR3 spans 16 amino acids. In germline, CDR1 is SGHDN, CDR2 FVKESK. V shed 2 bases and J 5 bases; nucleotides not matched to a gene: 7. The CDR3 loop reads CASSQPGLALNNEQFF. DNA for the CDR3: TGTGCCAGCAGCCAACCGGGACTAGCACTTAACAATGAGCAGTTCTTC.

This clonotype was observed at least ten times. V gene TRBV12-3 or TRBV12-4 combines with J gene TRBJ2-2; 8 bases map to TRBD1. The CDR3 has 17 amino acids. V trimming: 6 bases; J trimming: 1 base; junction bases outside the gene matches: 10. The CDR3 is CASRRTGMAGNTGELFF. The CDR3 nucleotides read TGTGCCAGCAGGCGGACAGGGATGGCAGGGAACACCGGGGAGCTGTTTTTT.

The CDR3 bases are TGTGCCAGCAGCATACAGGGGGGGACTGAAGCTTTCTTT. Its translation is CASSIQGGTEAFF. V gene TRBV11-3 combines with J gene TRBJ1-1, with TRBD1 matching 8 bases. Germline V CDR1 and CDR2: SGHNT, YENEEA. The ends lost 5 bases at V and 5 bases at J; junction bases unmatched: 4. CDR3 length: 13 amino acids.

This chain joins TRBV6-1 and TRBJ1-1; D unresolved. Germline CDR1 is MNHNS and CDR2 is SASEGT. V shed 0 bases and J shed 13 bases, with 0 bases lying between them. The length of the CDR3 is 8 residues. The CDR3 coding sequence is TGTGCCAGCAGTGAAGCTTTCTTT. As protein: CASSEAFF.

The chain carries TRBV27 and TRBJ2-7; 7 bases are shared with TRBD2. The germline gives CDR1 MNHEY, CDR2 SMNVEV (reference sequence). The CDR3 extends over 14 amino acids. V gave up 10 bases and J gave up 5 bases; unmatched junction bases: 14. Written as DNA, the CDR3 is TGTGCCACCGGTGTAGCGGGCGTATTCGACGAGCAGTACTTC. Its protein is CATGVAGVFDEQYF.